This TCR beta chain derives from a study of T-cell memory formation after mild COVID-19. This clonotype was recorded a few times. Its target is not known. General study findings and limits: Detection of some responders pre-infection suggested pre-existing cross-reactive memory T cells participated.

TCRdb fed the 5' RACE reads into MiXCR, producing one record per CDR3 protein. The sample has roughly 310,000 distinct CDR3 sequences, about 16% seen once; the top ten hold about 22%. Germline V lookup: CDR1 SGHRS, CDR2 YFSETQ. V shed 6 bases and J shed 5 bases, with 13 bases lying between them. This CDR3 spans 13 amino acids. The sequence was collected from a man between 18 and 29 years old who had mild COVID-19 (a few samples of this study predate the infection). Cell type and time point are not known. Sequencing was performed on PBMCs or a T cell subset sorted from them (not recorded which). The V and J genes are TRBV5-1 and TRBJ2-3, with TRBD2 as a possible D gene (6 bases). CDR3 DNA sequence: TGCGCCAGCATTGGAGGGGAACAAGATACGCAGTATTTT. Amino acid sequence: CASIGGEQDTQYF.